This T cell receptor beta chain was captured by sequencing in a study of T cells in Graves' hyperthyroidism and ophthalmopathy. This clonotype was found many times. RNA transcripts were the template for amplifying TCR beta CDR3 regions. A first-round RT-PCR of the TCR CDR3 used the HTBI primer set. One entry per CDR3 protein results from TCRdb running MiXCR on the multiplex PCR reads. The table has around 300,000 distinct CDR3 sequences, roughly an eighth seen once. The ends lost 0 bases at V and 2 bases at J; junction bases unmatched: 6. Germline V lookup: CDR1 SGDLS, CDR2 YYNGEE. This CDR3 has 17 residues.

The chain links TRBV9 to TRBJ2-7; 12 nucleotides align to TRBD2. The TCR originated in a woman between 35 and 50 years old with Graves' ophthalmopathy. Sample: blood. The CDR3: CASSVEGTSGGTYEQYF. The CDR3 coding sequence is TGTGCCAGCAGCGTAGAAGGAACTAGCGGGGGGACCTACGAGCAGTACTTC.